Below, 25 T cell receptor beta chains from the same sample are listed, as sequenced in a study of T-cell memory formation after mild COVID-19. One entry per CDR3 protein results from TCRdb running MiXCR on the 5' RACE reads. The sample contains approximately 290,000 distinct CDR3 sequences, around 8% of which appear only once. Sequences were obtained from PBMCs or a T cell subset sorted from them (not recorded which). Every receptor here comes from a man aged 18 to 29 who had mild COVID-19 (a few samples of this study predate the infection). Cell type and time point are not known.

A few counts support this clonotype. This chain links TRBV13 with TRBJ1-1; 7 bases agree with TRBD1. This CDR3 region has 13 residues. Trimming took 6 bases from V and 5 from J; bases not matched to a gene: 6. Germline values: CDR1 PRHDT, CDR2 FYEKMQ (reference sequence). The CDR3 loop is CASRQQGRTEAFF. The CDR3 region has the DNA TGTGCCAGCAGACAACAGGGGAGGACTGAAGCTTTCTTT.

This clonotype was detected a few times. V gene TRBV20-1 combines with J gene TRBJ1-1, with D hard to call. CDR1 and CDR2 (germline): DFQATT, SNEGSKA (reference sequence). Trimming cost V 3 bases and J 2 bases, with 13 bases left between them. CDR3 size: 14 residues. The CDR3 DNA follows: TGCAGTGCTAGGGGATGGGAGATAAACACTGAAGCTTTCTTT. Amino acids: CSARGWEINTEAFF.

The chain combines TRBV4-1 with TRBJ2-7; D remains unclear. Germline values: CDR1 MGHRA, CDR2 YSYEKL. The CDR3 length is 16 residues. Trimming took 1 base from V and 0 from J, leaving 13 bases between them. CDR3 protein: CASSQVLVGYSYEQYF. The CDR3 coding sequence is TGCGCCAGCAGCCAAGTCCTGGTGGGTTACTCCTACGAGCAGTACTTC.

The V gene is TRBV5-1, the J gene TRBJ1-6; 8 bases map to TRBD1. The V gene end was trimmed by 4 bases and the J gene end by 7 bases; junction bases not matched to a gene: 7. The CDR3 consists of 15 residues. CDR1 is SGHRS, CDR2 YFSETQ, per germline. The CDR3 reads CASSGGQGVNSPLHF. CDR3 bases: TGCGCCAGCAGCGGTGGACAGGGTGTAAATTCACCCCTCCACTTT.

This clonotype was counted many times. The gene calls are TRBV11-2 and TRBJ2-7; 10 bases agree with TRBD1. The CDR3 contains 14 residues. CDR1 is SGHAT and CDR2 is FQNNGV in the germline V gene. V lost 4 bases, J lost 5 bases, and 5 bases stayed unmatched. CDR3 coding DNA: TGTGCCAGCAGCTCGACAGGGGGCTCGAACGAGCAGTACTTC. This gives the protein CASSSTGGSNEQYF.

This clonotype has a handful of counts. The rearrangement joins TRBV4-3 to TRBJ1-5; no firm D call. V lost 0 bases and J 1 base, leaving 19 bases between the germline ends. Germline CDR1 reads LGHNA; CDR2 reads YSLEER. CDR3 length: 19 residues. The CDR3 sequence is CASSQDSSAWVSSNQPQHF. CDR3 DNA sequence: TGCGCCAGCAGCCAAGATTCATCGGCCTGGGTCTCAAGCAATCAGCCCCAGCATTTT.

This clonotype showed up many times. This sequence joins TRBV12-3 or TRBV12-4 and TRBJ2-4, with a possible D match to TRBD2 (5 bases). V gave up 6 bases and J gave up 1 base, with 10 bases separating them. CDR3 length equals 14 residues. The CDR3: CASSRGLAKNIQYF. The CDR3, as DNA: TGTGCCAGCAGCCGGGGTTTGGCCAAAAACATTCAGTACTTC.

V and J are TRBV7-3 and TRBJ2-5; 9 bases align to TRBD2. Germline loops: CDR1 SGHTA, CDR2 FQGTGA. This CDR3 is 15 amino acids long. CDR3: CAPSSRGGAAETQYF. CDR3 bases: TGTGCTCCGTCCTCCCGCGGGGGGGCCGCAGAGACCCAGTACTTC. Full variable domain (rest looked up from reference TRBV7-3 and TRBJ2-5): GAGVSQTPSNKVTEKGKYVELRCDPISGHTALYWYRQSLGQGPEFLIYFQGTGAADDSGLPNDRFFAVRPEGSVSTLKIQRTERGDSAVYLCAPSSRGGAAETQYFGPGTRLLVL.

The chain links TRBV7-9 to TRBJ2-4; 9 nucleotides match TRBD1. This CDR3 contains 16 residues. J gave up 0 bases and V 5 bases, and 5 bases lay outside the gene matches. CDR1 and CDR2 (germline): SEHNR, FQNEAQ (reference sequence). The CDR3 here is CASSPRTGEAKNIQYF. The CDR3 nucleotides read TGTGCCAGCAGCCCCCGGACAGGGGAAGCCAAAAACATTCAGTACTTC.

The V and J genes are TRBV7-9 and TRBJ1-5; 10 bases are a match to TRBD1. The V segment lost 4 bases and the J segment 2 bases; nucleotides outside the gene matches: 2. This CDR3 is built from 15 residues. The V gene's germline CDR1 is SEHNR and CDR2 FQNEAQ (reference sequence). This CDR3 reads CASSWTGGGNQPQHF. CDR3 DNA sequence: TGTGCCAGCAGCTGGACAGGGGGGGGCAATCAGCCCCAGCATTTT.

This clonotype was observed many times. The CDR3 DNA is TGTGCCAGCAGTTACTCGGCCCCTAGCGGGGTATACAATGAGCAGTTCTTC. Translating gives CASSYSAPSGVYNEQFF. V gene TRBV6-2 or TRBV6-3 combines with J gene TRBJ2-1, with TRBD2 identical over 9 bases. V lost 0 bases to trimming and J lost 4 bases; unmatched junction nucleotides: 7. CDR3 length: 17 residues. Germline V gene lookup returns CDR1 MNHEY and CDR2 SVGEGT.

V usage is TRBV7-9 and J usage is TRBJ1-1, with no clear D. The ends were cut back, 5 bases at V and 1 base at J, with 8 bases in the middle. Germline V gene lookup returns CDR1 SEHNR and CDR2 FQNEAQ (reference sequence). This CDR3 has 13 residues. The CDR3 loop is CASSRPGNTEAFF. The CDR3 DNA follows: TGTGCCAGCAGCCGCCCGGGGAACACTGAAGCTTTCTTT.

To note about this clonotype: Just one base apart from a much larger clone, this may be a read error. V gene TRBV5-1 combines with J gene TRBJ2-1; 7 nucleotides align to TRBD2. This CDR3 has 15 amino acids. Germline loops: CDR1 SGHRS, CDR2 YFSETQ. Unmatched junction bases numbered 9, after V lost 5 bases and J lost 4 bases. This chain's CDR3 is CASRPTSWGYNEQFF. CDR3 DNA: TGCGCCAGCAGACCGACTAGCTGGGGGTACAATGAGCAGTTCTTC.

This clonotype turned up a few times. J is TRBJ2-6 and V is TRBV7-9; 7 nucleotides line up with TRBD1. Germline V gene lookup returns CDR1 SEHNR and CDR2 FQNEAQ (reference sequence). This CDR3 is built from 17 residues. Germline trimming cut 2 bases from V and 2 bases from J; bases unmatched to any gene: 6. For the CDR3, the DNA is TGTGCCAGCAGCTTATCAGGGGGTCCAACTGGGGCCAACGTCCTGACTTTC. Its translation: CASSLSGGPTGANVLTF.

The chain couples TRBV5-1 to TRBJ2-1; D perhaps matches TRBD1 (6 bases). Germline-derived CDR1 and CDR2 are SGHRS and YFSETQ. This CDR3 spans 15 amino acids. Trimming pared 3 bases from V and 4 bases from J, leaving 14 bases between. CDR3 nucleotides: TGCGCCAGCAGCTCCGAAGGGACACAATACAATGAGCAGTTCTTC. Translating it yields CASSSEGTQYNEQFF.

This clonotype was detected a few times. The rearrangement joins TRBV5-1 to TRBJ2-4; TRBD1 agrees at 11 bases. Germline values: CDR1 SGHRS, CDR2 YFSETQ. V shed 4 bases and J 9 bases; nucleotides not matched to a gene: 15. CDR3 length: 17 residues. The CDR3 spells CASSLSPGQGVIGIQYF. CDR3 bases: TGCGCCAGCAGCCTATCTCCGGGACAGGGGGTTATTGGCATTCAGTACTTC.

At least ten counts were recorded for this clonotype. The V and J genes are TRBV5-1 and TRBJ2-3; 8 bases are a match to TRBD1. CDR1 and CDR2 (germline): SGHRS, YFSETQ. This CDR3 is built from 16 residues. Trimming took 0 bases from V and 4 from J; bases not matched to a gene: 7. The CDR3 protein is CASSLAVQGGSDTQYF. In nucleotides, the CDR3 is TGCGCCAGCAGCTTGGCTGTACAGGGGGGATCAGATACGCAGTATTTT.

The CDR3 coding sequence is TGTGCCAGCAGCCAAGATGGGGGGACTAGTTTCTACGAGCAGTACTTC. Its translation: CASSQDGGTSFYEQYF. The rearrangement links TRBV3-1 to TRBJ2-7; 8 nucleotides match TRBD2. This CDR3 is built from 16 residues. Germline V lookup: CDR1 LGHDT, CDR2 YNNKEL (reference sequence). V lost 0 bases, J lost 3 bases, and 7 bases stayed unmatched.

Only a few counts were recorded for this clonotype. The chain carries TRBV7-9 and TRBJ2-7, with 7 nucleotides matching TRBD1. The CDR3 sequence is 13 residues long. The J segment lost 4 bases and the V segment lost 5 bases, leaving 5 bases of the junction unmatched. Germline CDR1 SEHNR, CDR2 FQNEAQ (reference sequence). The CDR3, as DNA: TGTGCCAGCAGCAGGGACAGCAATTACGAGCAGTACGTC. Encoded protein: CASSRDSNYEQYV.

The table lists this clonotype with many counts. The V and J genes are TRBV12-3 or TRBV12-4 and TRBJ2-5; no clear D. V dropped 3 bases and J dropped 2 bases, with 7 bases sitting between them. The CDR3 spans 13 residues. This CDR3 is CASSLLGQETQYF. The CDR3 nucleotides read TGTGCCAGCAGTTTGCTAGGGCAAGAGACCCAGTACTTC.

The V call is TRBV7-2, the J call TRBJ1-6; D remains unclear. V lost 3 bases, J lost 13 bases, and 16 bases lay in between. Per germline, CDR1 SGHTA and CDR2 FQGNSA. This CDR3 contains 14 residues. The CDR3 nucleotides are TGTGCCAGCAGCTTCCGAGGTGGTGGGGTCCCCCTCCACTTT. Its translation is CASSFRGGGVPLHF.

V is TRBV4-3 and J is TRBJ2-3; 9 bases agree with TRBD2. Unmatched junction bases numbered 8, after V lost 1 base and J lost 0 bases. Germline V gene sequence: CDR1 LGHNA, CDR2 YSLEER. CDR3 size: 18 residues. The CDR3 is CASSQVPAGGPSTDTQYF. In DNA, the CDR3 is TGCGCCAGCAGCCAAGTCCCAGCGGGGGGACCTAGCACAGATACGCAGTATTTT.

This clonotype was seen ten or more times. The J gene is TRBJ1-5, the V gene TRBV7-8, with no clear D. In germline, CDR1 is SGHVS, CDR2 FQNEAQ. This CDR3 has 13 amino acids. Trimming removed 3 bases at V and 7 bases at J, with 10 bases between. The CDR3: CASSLGFRQPQHF. CDR3 DNA: TGTGCCAGCAGCTTGGGGTTTAGACAGCCCCAGCATTTT.

This clonotype was observed at least ten times. The rearrangement uses TRBV7-2 and TRBJ1-4; a weak D match, TRBD1 (5 bases). Germline V CDR1 and CDR2: SGHTA, FQGNSA. Trimming removed 3 bases from V and 7 bases from J, with 18 bases in between. CDR3 length equals 16 residues. For the CDR3, the DNA is TGTGCCAGCAGCTTCTCTTTCGAACAGGCGCGTGAAAAACTGTTTTTT. It yields the protein CASSFSFEQAREKLFF.

The chain recombines TRBV7-7 with TRBJ2-3; the D gene is possibly TRBD2 (6 bases). The CDR3 consists of 14 residues. The germline V gene encodes CDR1 SSHAT and CDR2 FNYEAQ (reference sequence). Here the CDR3 DNA reads TGTGCTAGCGGAGGGCGGTTACCCGCCGATACGCAGTATTTT. As protein: CASGGRLPADTQYF.